The 9 T cell receptor beta chains below were found in one sample sequenced in a study of T cell responses to AZD1222 COVID-19 vaccine (dated by TCRdb to 2020 to 2022). The sample's time point, from its label and the paper: baseline before first vaccination. The library was prepared using the immunoSEQ multiplex PCR assay. TCRdb's version of the immuneACCESS table is confined to in-frame rearrangements and falls short of the full clone set. An unresolved V gene accounts for under half of the shortfall where checked; the remainder is of unknown origin. The sample table shows some 120,000 clones, and about 86% are seen once. The ten largest clones represent roughly an eighth of the sample. The sequencing here drew on peripheral blood, taken on day 0 of AZD1222 vaccination. These receptors came from an adult in good health.

In the case of this clone: Mismatch with germline at one junction end may stem from a read error. The rearrangement links TRBV7-2 to TRBJ2-7; 9 bases are shared with TRBD1. Germline V CDR1 and CDR2: SGHTA, FQGNSA. The CDR3 totals 13 residues. The CDR3 DNA sequence: TGTGCCAGCAACTTACAGGGGGCGGGGGAGCAGTACTTC. It is translated as CASNLQGAGEQYF.

This chain connects TRBV6-2 or TRBV6-3 to TRBJ1-1; 7 bases match TRBD1. J gave up 7 bases and V 2 bases, and 13 bases lay outside the gene matches. From germline, CDR1 is MNHEY and CDR2 SVGEGT. This CDR3 has 16 amino acids. The CDR3 reads CASSYHGRGKGNEAFF. The CDR3, as DNA: TGTGCCAGCAGTTACCACGGCAGGGGGAAAGGGAATGAAGCTTTCTTT.

The V and J genes are TRBV12-3 or TRBV12-4 and TRBJ2-2; D is uncertain. The CDR3 extends over 13 amino acids. V was trimmed by 6 bases and J by 4 bases, leaving 9 bases between them. CDR3 amino acids: CASSPLGTGELFF. The CDR3 DNA reads as TGTGCCAGCAGCCCCTTGGGCACCGGGGAGCTGTTTTTT.

The chain employs TRBV11-2 and TRBJ1-3; no reliable D call. Trimming left V 8 bases short and J 4 bases short, with 15 bases between. The CDR3 is made up of 14 amino acids. Germline V gene lookup returns CDR1 SGHAT and CDR2 FQNNGV. The CDR3 reads CASRSPRFGNTIYF. In nucleotides, the CDR3 is TGTGCCAGCCGTTCACCCCGCTTCGGAAACACCATATATTTT.

The chain joins TRBV2 to TRBJ1-2; 7 bases are shared with TRBD1. V lost 5 bases to trimming and J lost 5 bases; unmatched junction nucleotides: 11. The germline CDR1 and CDR2 sequences are SNHLY and FYNNEI. The CDR3 covers 15 residues. CDR3 sequence: CASSTRPGTAYGYTF. The CDR3, as DNA: TGTGCCAGCAGTACCCGACCCGGGACAGCATATGGCTACACCTTC.

The chain links TRBV5-6 to TRBJ1-2, with a weak D call TRBD1 (5 bases). The CDR3 contains 14 residues. Trimming pared 1 base from V and 4 bases from J, leaving 11 bases between. Germline lookup yields CDR1 SGHDT and CDR2 YYEEEE. This chain's CDR3 is CASSLTGLVYGYTF. CDR3 bases: TGTGCCAGCAGCTTGACAGGATTAGTCTATGGCTACACCTTC.

This chain uses TRBV5-4 with TRBJ2-3, with D perhaps TRBD1 or TRBD2 (7 bases each). The V end was cut by 0 bases, the J end by 4 bases, with 15 bases between. Germline V CDR1 and CDR2: SGHNT, YYREEE (reference sequence). The CDR3 length is 16 residues. The CDR3 reads CASSLGQGGISDTQYF. In DNA, the CDR3 is TGTGCCAGCAGCTTGGGGCAGGGGGGGATCTCAGATACGCAGTATTTT.

This chain connects TRBV7-9 to TRBJ1-2, with a weak D call TRBD1 (5 bases). The germline V and J ends were trimmed by 7 bases and 1 base, with 19 bases remaining between them. The CDR3 loop spans 16 amino acids. Germline assignment: CDR1 SEHNR and CDR2 FQNEAQ (reference sequence). The CDR3 DNA follows: TGTGCCAGCACCCCATCCCCGGGGAGGGGTAACTATGGCTACACCTTC. Amino acids: CASTPSPGRGNYGYTF.

The V gene is TRBV27, the J gene TRBJ2-1; D gene uncertain. Per germline, CDR1 MNHEY and CDR2 SMNVEV (reference sequence). Between the trimmed V and J ends, which lost 0 bases and 0 bases, there was a span of 9 bases. The CDR3 runs to 16 residues. The CDR3 reads CASSLSETSSYNEQFF. The CDR3 DNA is TGTGCCAGCAGTTTATCGGAAACGAGCTCCTACAATGAGCAGTTCTTC.